This T cell receptor (beta chain) was captured in a study of T-cell memory formation after mild COVID-19. The study, taken as a whole, reports: Clones that shrank (day 15 to 85) were balanced CD4/CD8, whereas later expanders leaned CD4+. Prior to infection, memory already included some responding clones, suggesting cross-reactive memory joined. Contracting CD4+ clones were located mainly in CM and EM, and CD8+ clones in EMRA.

The trim removed 4 bases at V and 1 base at J, leaving 7 bases unmatched. The CDR3 runs 16 residues. Germline CDR1 and CDR2: SEHNR and FQNEAQ (reference sequence). Employing constant-segment primers, 5'RACE generated TCR alpha and TCR beta cDNA libraries bearing sample barcodes and UMIs. TCRdb reprocessed the 5' RACE reads with MiXCR, giving one entry per CDR3 protein. The table lists roughly 560,000 distinct CDR3 sequences, roughly 20% of them singletons. This clonotype has a handful of counts. No antigen is known for it. The sequence was collected from an adult woman who had mild COVID-19 (a few samples of this study predate the infection). Cell type and time point are not known. The chain couples TRBV7-9 to TRBJ2-7, with 10 bases that match TRBD1. The source material was PBMCs or a T cell subset sorted from them (not recorded which). Here the CDR3 reads CASSYQPGQGSYEQYF. CDR3 in DNA: TGTGCCAGCAGCTACCAACCGGGACAGGGGTCCTACGAGCAGTACTTC.